This entry concerns a single T cell receptor (beta chain). Primers used in a second PCR of roughly 6 to 12 cycles were a sample-barcoded 5' primer and a J-beta primer mix. TCRdb re-called the 5' RACE reads through MiXCR, storing one row per CDR3 protein. The sample comprises around 1,000,000 distinct CDR3 sequences, roughly a quarter of which are singletons, and 0.75% rests with the top ten. This entry comes from a study of blood T cells in healthy people across ages. CDR3 size: 9 residues. Germline loops: CDR1 KGHDR, CDR2 SFDVKD. This same sample was also taken into another study, of T cells of mothers and their children.

V is TRBV24-1 and J is TRBJ2-5; maybe TRBD2 (5 bases). This sequence originates from a girl aged 2 to 10 in good health. Sequencing was done on a sample of blood. The chain's CDR3 is CVELREQYF. Written as DNA, the CDR3 is TGTGTAGAACTGAGGGAGCAGTACTTC.